This entry lists 8 T cell receptor beta chains sequenced from one sample in a study of shared clonotypes between healthy human individuals (dated by TCRdb to the early 2020s). Libraries came from the immunoSEQ multiplex PCR assay. TCRdb's version of the immuneACCESS table is confined to in-frame rearrangements and falls short of the full clone set. An unresolved V gene accounts for under half of the shortfall where checked; the remainder is of unknown origin. Within this sample are under 650,000 clones, with almost 97% of them counted one time only. The ten largest clones represent under 0.06% of the sample. The sequenced sample was naive CD4+ T cells sorted from blood. Reading the label with the study, this specimen's cell subset or site is: CD45RA+ positively selected. The receptors derive from a woman younger than 45 in good health.

This clone turned up a few times. The chain employs TRBV10-3 and TRBJ1-2; D is uncertain. The CDR3 length is 14 residues. Per germline, CDR1 ENHRY and CDR2 SYGVKD. The V gene lost 4 bases and the J gene lost 6 bases, with 15 bases spanning the gap. The CDR3 loop reads CAISGLERADGYTF. CDR3 sequence (DNA): TGTGCCATCAGTGGCCTGGAAAGGGCCGATGGCTACACCTTC.

This clone was recorded a few times. Germline and junction disagree at one end, which may indicate a read error. The chain combines TRBV18 with TRBJ1-3; D unclear. CDR1 and CDR2 (germline): KGHSH, LQKENI. This CDR3 spans 11 amino acids. CDR3: CASSPGNTIYF. CDR3 DNA sequence: TGTGCCAGCTCACCTGGGAACACCATATATTTT.

The chain carries TRBV5-1 and TRBJ1-4; tentatively, D is TRBD1 (6 bases). V gave up 0 bases and J gave up 8 bases, with 14 bases separating them. CDR1 is SGHRS and CDR2 is YFSETQ in the germline V gene. The CDR3 sequence is 15 residues long. The CDR3 DNA reads as TGCGCCAGCAGCTTGGCCTCCGGGACATCCGAAAAACTGTTTTTT. Translated: CASSLASGTSEKLFF. The entire variable domain, with the rest obtained from reference TRBV5-1 and TRBJ1-4, is as follows: KAGVTQTPRYLIKTRGQQVTLSCSPISGHRSVSWYQQTPGQGLQFLFEYFSETQRNKGNFPGRFSGRQFSNSRSEMNVSTLELGDSALYLCASSLASGTSEKLFFGSGTQLSVL.

The chain links TRBV30 to TRBJ1-5, with D maybe TRBD1 (5 bases). Trimming stripped 5 bases from V and 6 bases from J, with 14 bases between. The CDR3 extends over 13 amino acids. Germline V gene sequence: CDR1 GTSNPN, CDR2 SVGIG (reference sequence). This chain's CDR3 is CAWGLAGGQPQHF. The CDR3 bases are TGTGCCTGGGGTCTGGCGGGGGGTCAGCCCCAGCATTTT.

This clone has just one count. The chain couples TRBV7-9 to TRBJ2-2, with D possibly being TRBD1 or TRBD2 (5 bases each). V was cut by 5 bases and J by 7 bases, with 14 bases left in between. CDR1 is SEHNR and CDR2 is FQNEAQ in the germline V gene (reference sequence). CDR3 length: 14 residues. CDR3 coding DNA: TGTGCCAGCAGCAGAGAGGGGCAAGGCGGGGAGCTGTTTTTT. This encodes CASSREGQGGELFF.

V usage is TRBV9 and J usage is TRBJ1-2; the D is unclear. Germline CDR1 SGDLS, CDR2 YYNGEE. This CDR3 is built from 16 residues. V was cut by 6 bases and J by 0 bases, with 18 bases left in between. The CDR3 region has the DNA TGTGCCAGCAACTCTCCCCTGGGCTCTACTAACTATGGCTACACCTTC. It yields the protein CASNSPLGSTNYGYTF.

The chain recombines TRBV7-9 with TRBJ2-1, with TRBD2 as a possible D gene (5 bases). Germline CDR1 and CDR2: SEHNR and FQNEAQ (reference sequence). The CDR3 runs to 17 residues. Trimming shortened V by 4 bases and J by 1 base, and 17 bases separated the two germline ends. In nucleotides, the CDR3 is TGTGCCAGCAGCTCCTGGGAGCTCCGGAGGTCCTACAATGAGCAGTTCTTC. Its protein product is CASSSWELRRSYNEQFF. Full variable domain (missing parts from reference TRBV7-9 and TRBJ2-1): DTGVSQNPRHKITKRGQNVTFRCDPISEHNRLYWYRQTLGQGPEFLTYFQNEAQLEKSRLLSDRFSAERPKGSFSTLEIQRTEQGDSAMYLCASSSWELRRSYNEQFFGPGTRLTVL.

The chain recombines TRBV19 with TRBJ2-7, with 12 bases identical to TRBD2. V shed 4 bases and J 1 base; nucleotides not matched to a gene: 2. The CDR3 sequence is 15 residues long. Germline CDR1 LNHDA, CDR2 SQIVND (reference sequence). The CDR3 is CASSTGLAGSYEQYF. The CDR3 DNA reads TGTGCCAGTAGTACAGGACTAGCGGGGTCCTACGAGCAGTACTTC.